The next 32 T cell receptor beta chains were all read from a single sample in a study of blood T cells in healthy people across ages (dated by TCRdb to 2013 to 2016). Library preparation used 5' RACE. Sequenced on an Illumina HiSeq 2500. A second PCR of about 7 to 12 cycles was run with a J-beta primer mix and a sample-barcoded 5' primer. Starting from the raw public reads, TCRdb applied fastp trimming at Q25, assembled clones with MiXCR and retained in-frame beta chains. Entries are consolidated by CDR3 protein sequence, retaining the most common genes and DNA. This sample has 1.5 million to 2 million distinct CDR3 sequences in its table, and around 36% of those were observed once. The top ten clonotypes cover roughly 10% of the sample. The sequenced material came from blood. The source is a woman in her twenties or thirties in good health.

This chain joins TRBV6-1 and TRBJ2-7; D gene uncertain. V was trimmed by 5 bases and J by 0 bases, leaving 8 bases between them. CDR3 length equals 13 residues. Germline V CDR1 and CDR2: MNHNS, SASEGT. The CDR3: CASSFMSSYEQYF. CDR3 bases: TGTGCCAGCAGTTTCATGAGCTCCTACGAGCAGTACTTC.

This clonotype was counted only a few times. V and J are TRBV21-1 and TRBJ1-5; the table's D call, TRBD1, has no DNA check behind it. TRBV21-1 is marked as a pseudogene. The CDR3 is 16 residues long. Here the CDR3 DNA reads TGTGCCAGCAGCAAAGGGAGCCAGGGGAACAATCAGCCCCAGCATTTT. Its protein is CASSKGSQGNNQPQHF.

There are a few counts of this clonotype. The J gene is TRBJ2-5, the V gene TRBV6-6, with D hard to call. The CDR3 runs to 12 residues. Looked up from germline, CDR1 is MNHNY and CDR2 is SVGAGI (reference sequence). With 4 bases removed from V and 11 bases from J, the gap between germline ends came to 14 bases. The CDR3 loop is CASSSDDLGQYF. For the CDR3, the DNA is TGTGCCAGCAGTTCCGACGACCTGGGGCAGTACTTC.

This chain connects TRBV5-1 to TRBJ1-1, with unresolved D. The V gene's germline CDR1 is SGHRS and CDR2 YFSETQ. The CDR3 loop spans 14 amino acids. V shed 5 bases and J shed 2 bases, with 13 bases lying between them. CDR3 coding DNA: TGCGCCAGCAGTCAAAGGACGGCCAACACTGAAGCTTTCTTT. Translation: CASSQRTANTEAFF.

This sequence joins TRBV4-1 and TRBJ1-1; TRBD1 agrees at 7 bases. After removal of 0 bases from V and 4 bases from J, the junction contained 5 bases not matched to a gene. The CDR3 covers 15 residues. In germline, CDR1 is MGHRA, CDR2 YSYEKL. DNA of the CDR3: TGCGCCAGCAGCCAAGATGGGACAGAAGGCACTGAAGCTTTCTTT. The encoded protein is CASSQDGTEGTEAFF.

Only a few counts were recorded for this clonotype. The chain carries TRBV10-3 and TRBJ2-6; D is ambiguous. From germline, CDR1 is ENHRY and CDR2 SYGVKD. V gave up 6 bases and J gave up 0 bases, with 6 bases separating them. This CDR3 is 14 amino acids long. CDR3 loop: CAISVNSGANVLTF. CDR3 in DNA: TGTGCCATCAGCGTGAACTCTGGGGCCAACGTCCTGACTTTC.

The CDR3 DNA sequence: TGTGCCAGCAGTATTGTGGGACTAGCGGGAGTCAATGAGCAGTTCTTC. This encodes CASSIVGLAGVNEQFF. The V and J genes are TRBV28 and TRBJ2-1; TRBD2 matches at 14 bases. The V and J ends lost 5 bases and 6 bases, in that order; junction bases with no gene match: 6. This CDR3 region has 16 residues. The germline CDR1 and CDR2 sequences are MDHEN and SYDVKM. Full variable domain (outside the CDR3, taken from reference TRBV28 and TRBJ2-1): DVKVTQSSRYLVKRTGEKVFLECVQDMDHENMFWYRQDPGLGLRLIYFSYDVKMKEKGDIPEGYSVSREKKERFSLILESASTNQTSMYLCASSIVGLAGVNEQFFGPGTRLTVL.

This clonotype was observed a few times. The CDR3 coding sequence is TGTGCCTGGAGTATGAGTAGCGGGGTCAATGAGCAGTTCTTC. Its protein is CAWSMSSGVNEQFF. The chain joins TRBV30 to TRBJ2-1, with TRBD2 matching 8 bases. The J segment lost 6 bases and the V segment lost 2 bases, leaving 6 bases of the junction unmatched. The CDR3 length is 14 residues. Germline V gene lookup returns CDR1 GTSNPN and CDR2 SVGIG (reference sequence).

This chain links TRBV12-3 or TRBV12-4 with TRBJ2-5; D remains ambiguous. Trimming shortened V by 1 base and J by 5 bases, and 14 bases separated the two germline ends. The CDR3 has 15 residues. CDR3 bases: TGTGCCAGCAGTTTAGACGAGCTTATAGGGGAGACCCAGTACTTC. Translation: CASSLDELIGETQYF.

The V gene is TRBV12-3 or TRBV12-4, the J gene TRBJ1-1, with 9 bases fitting TRBD1. The CDR3 spans 15 residues. The V segment lost 7 bases and the J segment 0 bases; nucleotides outside the gene matches: 6. The CDR3 DNA reads TGTGCCAGCATCCACAGGGGGCTCTTGAACACTGAAGCTTTCTTT. Protein product: CASIHRGLLNTEAFF.

In the case of this clonotype: This sequence may be a read error, since a much larger clone differs from it by one base. The chain links TRBV6-5 to TRBJ2-1; 7 bases align to TRBD2. The V gene's germline CDR1 is MNHEY and CDR2 SVGAGI. V shed 6 bases and J 13 bases; nucleotides not matched to a gene: 15. The CDR3 contains 14 residues. The CDR3 DNA reads as TGTGCCAGCAGCCTTGGACTAGTGAGAGAGACCCAGTTCTTC. Protein sequence: CASSLGLVRETQFF.

The chain has TRBV28 and TRBJ2-5; 9 nucleotides match TRBD1. CDR3 length equals 16 residues. The V gene end was trimmed by 0 bases and the J gene end by 5 bases; junction bases not matched to a gene: 7. Germline V gives CDR1 MDHEN, CDR2 SYDVKM. The CDR3 reads CASSLWGDRESETQYF. The CDR3 nucleotides read TGTGCCAGCAGTTTATGGGGGGACAGGGAATCGGAGACCCAGTACTTC.

This clonotype has a handful of counts. This rearrangement joins TRBV24-1 to TRBJ2-3; a weak D match, TRBD1 (6 bases). V was clipped by 5 bases and J by 2 bases, with 10 bases between them. Germline V gene lookup returns CDR1 KGHDR and CDR2 SFDVKD. CDR3 length equals 14 residues. The chain's CDR3 is CATSGRGNTDTQYF. For the CDR3, the DNA is TGTGCCACCAGTGGCAGGGGTAACACAGATACGCAGTATTTT.

The chain is built from TRBV4-1 and TRBJ2-7; D is possibly TRBD2 (6 bases). The CDR3 length is 15 residues. V lost 1 base and J lost 3, with 13 bases in between. Germline V gene data show CDR1 as MGHRA and CDR2 as YSYEKL. The CDR3 DNA sequence: TGCGCCAGCAGCCAAGCCGGGACTCTGATCTACGAGCAGTACTTC. Protein sequence: CASSQAGTLIYEQYF.

The CDR3 sequence is CASSLDYNTGRETQYF. As DNA, the CDR3 is TGTGCCAGCAGCTTAGATTATAACACGGGGAGGGAGACCCAGTACTTC. The chain carries TRBV11-2 and TRBJ2-5; TRBD2 might be the D (6 bases). This CDR3 has 16 amino acids. Germline lookup yields CDR1 SGHAT and CDR2 FQNNGV. V dropped 0 bases and J dropped 5 bases, with 16 bases sitting between them.

The chain carries TRBV10-3 and TRBJ2-7; no firm D call. Germline CDR1 ENHRY, CDR2 SYGVKD. V lost 0 bases to trimming and J lost 7 bases, with 19 bases between them. The CDR3 consists of 16 residues. Here the CDR3 DNA reads TGTGCCATCAGTGAGTCTGGTAGGTCAAACTATATTGAGCAGTACTTC. As protein: CAISESGRSNYIEQYF.

The chain joins TRBV27 to TRBJ1-4; TRBD1 matches 7 bases. The CDR3 extends over 14 amino acids. Unmatched junction bases numbered 13, after V lost 8 bases and J lost 10 bases. From germline, CDR1 is MNHEY and CDR2 SMNVEV (reference sequence). The CDR3 is CASGSGTVGGKLFF. DNA for the CDR3: TGTGCCAGCGGATCCGGGACAGTCGGGGGAAAACTGTTTTTT.

This clonotype appeared a few times. The J gene is TRBJ2-7, the V gene TRBV7-3, with 7 bases identical to TRBD2. There are 15 residues in the CDR3. Germline V gene sequence: CDR1 SGHTA, CDR2 FQGTGA. After removal of 4 bases from V and 6 bases from J, the junction contained 12 bases not matched to a gene. The CDR3 region is CASSSRAGPFREQYF. CDR3 nucleotide sequence: TGTGCCAGCAGCTCGAGAGCGGGGCCCTTTCGCGAGCAGTACTTC.

CDR3 bases: TGTGCCAGCAGTTATTCCGGGACAGCGTTCCCCAATGAGCAGTTCTTC. Encoded protein: CASSYSGTAFPNEQFF. This chain joins TRBV6-5 and TRBJ2-1, with TRBD1 matching over 7 bases. The CDR3 loop spans 16 amino acids. CDR1 and CDR2 from the germline V gene are MNHEY and SVGAGI. The trim removed 3 bases at V and 6 bases at J, leaving 11 bases unmatched.

The rearrangement uses TRBV3-1 and TRBJ1-1, with 7 bases that match TRBD1. Losses at the gene ends were 0 bases for V and 8 bases for J; bases not matched to a gene: 9. The CDR3 length is 15 residues. Per the germline V gene, CDR1 is LGHDT and CDR2 is YNNKEL (reference sequence). The CDR3 DNA reads TGTGCCAGCAGCCAAGAAGGGGGACAGTTCTGGGAAGCTTTCTTT. It codes for CASSQEGGQFWEAFF.

The gene calls are TRBV5-1 and TRBJ2-1; no definite D call. This CDR3 has 12 amino acids. Trimming shortened V by 2 bases and J by 9 bases, and 9 bases separated the two germline ends. Germline values: CDR1 SGHRS, CDR2 YFSETQ. The CDR3 sequence: CASSFLLTEQFF. The DNA for the CDR3 is TGCGCCAGCAGCTTTCTCTTGACTGAGCAGTTCTTC. Drawing the rest from reference TRBV5-1 and TRBJ2-1, the complete variable domain is KAGVTQTPRYLIKTRGQQVTLSCSPISGHRSVSWYQQTPGQGLQFLFEYFSETQRNKGNFPGRFSGRQFSNSRSEMNVSTLELGDSALYLCASSFLLTEQFFGPGTRLTVL.

The chain combines TRBV7-9 with TRBJ2-3, with unresolved D. The germline V gene encodes CDR1 SEHNR and CDR2 FQNEAQ (reference sequence). The V end lost 5 bases, the J end lost 4 bases, and 10 bases lay between the germline ends. The CDR3 runs 13 residues. The CDR3 is CASSPRVADTQYF. The CDR3 region has the DNA TGTGCCAGCAGCCCGAGAGTAGCAGATACGCAGTATTTT.

This clonotype was seen only a few times. This chain connects TRBV18 to TRBJ2-3; D possibly matches TRBD1 or TRBD2 (7 bases each). Trimming shortened V by 6 bases and J by 4 bases, and 20 bases separated the two germline ends. Germline V gene lookup returns CDR1 KGHSH and CDR2 LQKENI. CDR3 size: 16 residues. DNA of the CDR3: TGTGCCAGCTCGTCGACCCCAGGGGGGGGCGCAGATACGCAGTATTTT. Protein product: CASSSTPGGGADTQYF.

This chain joins TRBV29-1 and TRBJ2-7; tentative D call: TRBD1 (5 bases). Germline V CDR1 and CDR2: SQVTM, ANQGSEA. V lost 1 base and J 3 bases, leaving 16 bases between the germline ends. The CDR3 is 15 residues long. CDR3 bases: TGCAGCGTTGAAGTAGGGGAAGGTGGTTTCTACGAGCAGTACTTC. This encodes CSVEVGEGGFYEQYF.

This clonotype was seen a handful of times. V and J are TRBV9 and TRBJ1-5; 8 bases match TRBD1. In germline, CDR1 is SGDLS, CDR2 YYNGEE. This CDR3 has 15 residues. The trim removed 0 bases at V and 5 bases at J, leaving 4 bases unmatched. The CDR3 sequence: CASSVADRDDQPQHF. The CDR3 DNA sequence: TGTGCCAGCAGCGTAGCGGACAGGGATGATCAGCCCCAGCATTTT.

This clonotype was observed a handful of times. The rearrangement joins TRBV15 to TRBJ2-5, with 8 bases lining up with TRBD1. From germline, CDR1 is LNHNV and CDR2 YYDKDF (reference sequence). The CDR3 loop spans 14 amino acids. Trimming removed 9 bases from V and 11 bases from J; junction bases left unmatched: 17. Here the CDR3 DNA reads TGTGCCACTCAACGTTTGGGGACAGGAGCTGAGCAGTACTTC. Translated: CATQRLGTGAEQYF.

This clonotype has more than one count but fewer than ten. The chain joins TRBV9 to TRBJ2-1; 7 bases match TRBD2. V lost 0 bases and J lost 4; bases outside the gene matches: 4. Germline CDR1 is SGDLS and CDR2 is YYNGEE. The CDR3 length is 15 residues. CDR3 sequence (DNA): TGTGCCAGCAGCGTAGTTGACGGGGGGTACAATGAGCAGTTCTTC. It specifies CASSVVDGGYNEQFF.

The chain employs TRBV3-1 and TRBJ2-5; 7 nucleotides match TRBD2. The V gene end was trimmed by 3 bases and the J gene end by 3 bases; junction bases not matched to a gene: 10. This CDR3 comprises 16 residues. The germline CDR1 and CDR2 sequences are LGHDT and YNNKEL (reference sequence). The CDR3 region is CASSHLQTSRKETQYF. CDR3 bases: TGTGCCAGCAGCCACTTACAGACTAGCAGAAAAGAGACCCAGTACTTC.

This clonotype showed up just a few times. A much bigger clone sits one base away, suggesting this may be a read error. The chain joins TRBV12-3 or TRBV12-4 to TRBJ2-3, with D hard to call. V lost 4 bases and J lost 6, with 5 bases in between. The CDR3 spans 11 residues. The DNA for the CDR3 is TGTGCCAGCAGTTACAAGGATACGCAGTATTTT. It translates to CASSYKDTQYF.

This clonotype has just a few counts. CDR3 DNA: TGTGCCAGCAGCTCACACGGAAGGGGCCTGAACGAGCAGTACTTC. Amino acids: CASSSHGRGLNEQYF. The chain employs TRBV9 and TRBJ2-7; D is possibly TRBD1 (5 bases). Germline CDR1 reads SGDLS; CDR2 reads YYNGEE. The CDR3 contains 15 residues. The germline V and J ends were trimmed by 4 bases and 5 bases, with 19 bases remaining between them. Using reference TRBV9 and TRBJ2-7 for the parts outside the CDR3, the full variable domain is DSGVTQTPKHLITATGQRVTLRCSPRSGDLSVYWYQQSLDQGLQFLIQYYNGEERAKGNILERFSAQQFPDLHSELNLSSLELGDSALYFCASSSHGRGLNEQYFGPGTRLTVT.

This rearrangement joins TRBV7-2 to TRBJ2-1, with D possibly being TRBD1 or TRBD2 (6 bases each). With 5 bases removed from V and 4 bases from J, the gap between germline ends came to 15 bases. CDR3 length equals 15 residues. Germline V gene lookup returns CDR1 SGHTA and CDR2 FQGNSA. This CDR3 is CASSLRLDRYNEQFF. The CDR3 DNA reads TGTGCCAGCAGCCTCAGACTAGACAGGTACAATGAGCAGTTCTTC.

This clonotype has a handful of counts. CDR3: CATGAQNIQYF. In DNA, the CDR3 is TGTGCCACCGGGGCCCAAAACATTCAGTACTTC. The J gene is TRBJ2-4, the V gene TRBV27; D possibly uses TRBD1 or TRBD2 (5 bases each). Germline-derived CDR1 and CDR2 are MNHEY and SMNVEV (reference sequence). V lost 10 bases and J lost 5, with 9 bases in between. The CDR3 contains 11 residues.